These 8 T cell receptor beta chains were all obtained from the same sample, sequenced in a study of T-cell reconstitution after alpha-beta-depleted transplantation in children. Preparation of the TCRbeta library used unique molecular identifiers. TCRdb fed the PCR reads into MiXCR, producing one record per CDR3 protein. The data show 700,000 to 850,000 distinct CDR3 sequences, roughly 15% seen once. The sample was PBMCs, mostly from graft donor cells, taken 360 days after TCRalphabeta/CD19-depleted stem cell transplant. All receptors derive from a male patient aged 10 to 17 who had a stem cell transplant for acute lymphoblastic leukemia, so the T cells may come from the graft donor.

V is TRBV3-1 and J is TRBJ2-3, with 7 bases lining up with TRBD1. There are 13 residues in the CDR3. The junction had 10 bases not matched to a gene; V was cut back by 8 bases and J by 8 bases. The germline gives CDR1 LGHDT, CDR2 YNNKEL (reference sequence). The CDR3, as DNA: TGTGCCAGCGGCGACAGGGCGGTCGGTACGCAGTATTTT. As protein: CASGDRAVGTQYF.

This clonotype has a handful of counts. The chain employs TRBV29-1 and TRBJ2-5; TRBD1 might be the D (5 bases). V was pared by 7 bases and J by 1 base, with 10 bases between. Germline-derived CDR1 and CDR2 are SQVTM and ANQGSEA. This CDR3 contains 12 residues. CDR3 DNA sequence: TGCAGCGGCGGACAACCCCAAGAGACCCAGTACTTC. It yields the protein CSGGQPQETQYF.

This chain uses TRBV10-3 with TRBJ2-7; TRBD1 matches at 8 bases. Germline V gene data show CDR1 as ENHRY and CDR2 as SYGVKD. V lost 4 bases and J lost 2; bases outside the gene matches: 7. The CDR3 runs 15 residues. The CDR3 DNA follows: TGTGCCATCAGTGCCGGACAGGGTAGCACCTACGAGCAGTACTTC. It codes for CAISAGQGSTYEQYF.

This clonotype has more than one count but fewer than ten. The CDR3 DNA reads TGCGCCAGCAGTGATGTAGCGGGCTATTGGGGTACGCAGTATTTT. Its translation: CASSDVAGYWGTQYF. The chain is built from TRBV10-1 and TRBJ2-3; 7 bases match TRBD2. Germline assignment: CDR1 WNHNN and CDR2 SYGVQD (reference sequence). This CDR3 region has 15 residues. After removal of 3 bases from V and 8 bases from J, the junction contained 11 bases not matched to a gene.

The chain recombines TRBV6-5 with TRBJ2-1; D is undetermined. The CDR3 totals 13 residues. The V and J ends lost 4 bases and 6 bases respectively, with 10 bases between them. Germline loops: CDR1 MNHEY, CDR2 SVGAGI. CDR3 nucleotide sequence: TGTGCCAGCAGTTGGTCGGCTTCCAATGAGCAGTTCTTC. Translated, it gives CASSWSASNEQFF.

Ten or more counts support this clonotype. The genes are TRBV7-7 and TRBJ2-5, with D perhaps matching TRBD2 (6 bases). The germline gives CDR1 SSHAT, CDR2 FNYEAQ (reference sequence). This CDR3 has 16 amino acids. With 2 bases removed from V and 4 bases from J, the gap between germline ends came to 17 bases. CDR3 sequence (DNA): TGTGCCAGCAGCTTACGCCCCCCCGGGAGAGGAGAGACCCAGTACTTC. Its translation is CASSLRPPGRGETQYF.

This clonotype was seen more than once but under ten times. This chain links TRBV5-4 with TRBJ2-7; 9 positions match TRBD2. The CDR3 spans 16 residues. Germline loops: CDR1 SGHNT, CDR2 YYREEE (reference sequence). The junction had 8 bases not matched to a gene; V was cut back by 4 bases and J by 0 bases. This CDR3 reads CASSPGPTSGSYEQYF. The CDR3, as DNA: TGTGCCAGCAGCCCGGGGCCGACTAGCGGCTCCTACGAGCAGTACTTC. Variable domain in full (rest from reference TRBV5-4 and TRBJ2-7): ETGVTQSPTHLIKTRGQQVTLRCSSQSGHNTVSWYQQALGQGPQFIFQYYREEENGRGNFPPRFSGLQFPNYSSELNVNALELDDSALYLCASSPGPTSGSYEQYFGPGTRLTVT.

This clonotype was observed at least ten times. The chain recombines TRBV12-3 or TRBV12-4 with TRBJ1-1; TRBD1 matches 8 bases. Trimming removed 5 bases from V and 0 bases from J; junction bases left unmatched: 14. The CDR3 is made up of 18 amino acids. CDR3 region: CASSTGQGLPSMNTEAFF. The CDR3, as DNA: TGTGCCAGCAGTACCGGACAGGGACTACCCTCTATGAACACTGAAGCTTTCTTT.